Included here is one T cell receptor (beta chain) sequence, with context. Its antigen remains unidentified. The sample originates from a study of graft-versus-host responses after intestinal transplantation. Study as a whole: After anti-thymocyte globulin induction, recipients took tacrolimus and steroids for 3 to 4 years.

Germline assignment: CDR1 MNHEY and CDR2 SMNVEV (reference sequence). The CDR3 has 21 residues. Unmatched junction bases numbered 16, after V lost 5 bases and J lost 3 bases. Data came from immunoSEQ multiplex PCR; TCRdb stores just in-frame clones and leaves some out. The repertoire holds tens of thousands of clones, with more than 80% as singletons. The chain links TRBV27 to TRBJ2-2, with 15 positions matching TRBD2. This receptor was identified in a human donor who received an intestinal transplant. The specimen was unstimulated CD8+ T cells sorted from spleen or lymph node cells, collected before intestinal transplant. The CDR3 spells CASSPAPPGLAGGSDTGELFF. The CDR3 coding sequence is TGTGCCAGCAGTCCCGCACCCCCGGGACTAGCGGGAGGAAGCGACACCGGGGAGCTGTTTTTT.